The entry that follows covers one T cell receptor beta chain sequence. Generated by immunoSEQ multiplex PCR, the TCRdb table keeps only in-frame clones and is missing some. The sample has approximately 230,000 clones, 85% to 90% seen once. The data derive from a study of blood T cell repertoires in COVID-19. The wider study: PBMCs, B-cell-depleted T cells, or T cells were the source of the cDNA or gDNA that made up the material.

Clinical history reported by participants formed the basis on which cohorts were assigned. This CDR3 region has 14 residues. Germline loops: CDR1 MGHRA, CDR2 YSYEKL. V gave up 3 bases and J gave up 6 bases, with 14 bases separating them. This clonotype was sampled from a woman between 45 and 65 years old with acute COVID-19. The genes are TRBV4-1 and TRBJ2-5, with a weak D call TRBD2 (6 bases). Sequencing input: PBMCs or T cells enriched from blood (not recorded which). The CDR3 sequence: CASSHLGGTKTQYF. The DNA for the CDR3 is TGCGCCAGCAGCCATCTCGGGGGTACAAAGACCCAGTACTTC.